The 29 T cell receptor beta chains reported below all come from one sample, sequenced in a study of vaccination effects on CD4 cells after COVID-19. Antigens for these TCRs are unknown. The ViraFEST assay expanded antigen-specific CD4+ T cells with viral peptide pools before sequencing. With about 9 days of culture completed, CD4+ T cells were isolated. Data came from immunoSEQ multiplex PCR; TCRdb stores just in-frame clones and leaves some out. This sample yields tens of thousands of clones, of which about four fifths are seen a single time; less than 3% belongs to the top ten. The input for sequencing was CD4+ T cells from PBMCs cultured with HCoV-229E spike peptides, taken before COVID-19 vaccination. The receptors here all came from a human donor who received a COVID-19 vaccine.

The V and J genes are TRBV23-1 and TRBJ1-3; perhaps TRBD1 as D (6 bases). TRBV23-1 has ORF status, its function being uncertain. The ends were cut back, 7 bases at V and 5 bases at J, with 15 bases in the middle. This CDR3 comprises 14 residues. The CDR3 region has the DNA TGCGCCAGCACTCTAAGACAGGAGAGAAACACCATATATTTT. It yields the protein CASTLRQERNTIYF.

The V and J genes are TRBV29-1 and TRBJ2-5, with D tentatively TRBD2 (6 bases). The V gene's germline CDR1 is SQVTM and CDR2 ANQGSEA. The V gene lost 3 bases and the J gene lost 6 bases, with 20 bases spanning the gap. The CDR3 has 15 residues. CDR3 residues: CSVDGGIGVYQTQYF. CDR3 sequence (DNA): TGCAGCGTTGATGGGGGGATCGGCGTTTATCAGACCCAGTACTTC. The variable domain in full, with the rest retrieved from reference TRBV29-1 and TRBJ2-5, is SAVISQKPSRDICQRGTSLTIQCQVDSQVTMMFWYRQQPGQSLTLIATANQGSEATYESGFVIDKFPISRPNLTFSTLTVSNMSPEDSSIYLCSVDGGIGVYQTQYFGPGTRLLVL.

The genes are TRBV19 and TRBJ1-1; tentative D call: TRBD1 (5 bases). Trimming stripped 3 bases from V and 11 bases from J, with 10 bases between. This CDR3 has 11 amino acids. Germline V gene sequence: CDR1 LNHDA, CDR2 SQIVND (reference sequence). The DNA for the CDR3 is TGTGCCAGTAGTATCGGCAGGGAGGCTTTCTTT. Translated, it gives CASSIGREAFF.

The chain carries TRBV9 and TRBJ1-1, with a weak D call TRBD1 (6 bases). The CDR3 loop spans 14 amino acids. Germline V lookup: CDR1 SGDLS, CDR2 YYNGEE. The ends were cut back, 7 bases at V and 0 bases at J, with 13 bases in the middle. In DNA form, the CDR3 reads TGTGCCAGCTCCGAAACAGGGTTGAACACTGAAGCTTTCTTT. It encodes CASSETGLNTEAFF.

CDR3 protein: CASSVEVTSGVEQFF. The CDR3 bases are TGTGCCAGCAGCGTAGAAGTGACTAGCGGGGTTGAGCAGTTCTTC. The rearrangement links TRBV9 to TRBJ2-1; TRBD2 agrees at 11 bases. Trimming cost V 0 bases and J 9 bases; bases outside gene matches: 5. From germline, CDR1 is SGDLS and CDR2 YYNGEE. The CDR3 runs to 15 residues.

The chain has TRBV24-1 and TRBJ2-2; TRBD1 agrees at 8 bases. V shed 3 bases and J 7 bases; nucleotides not matched to a gene: 6. Per the germline V gene, CDR1 is KGHDR and CDR2 is SFDVKD. The CDR3 totals 15 residues. This chain's CDR3 is CATSDTRTGHGELFF. The DNA of the CDR3 is TGTGCCACCAGTGATACGAGGACAGGGCACGGGGAGCTGTTTTTT.

V is TRBV19 and J is TRBJ2-1; 14 nucleotides match TRBD2. Trimming at V came to 5 bases and at J to 9 bases, leaving 9 bases not matched to a gene. Germline assignment: CDR1 LNHDA and CDR2 SQIVND (reference sequence). The CDR3 contains 16 residues. For the CDR3, the DNA is TGTGCCAGTAGTGGGGGGCAGGGACTAGCGGGAGTTGAGCAGTTCTTC. Its protein is CASSGGQGLAGVEQFF.

Only one count was recorded for this clone. V gene TRBV4-1 combines with J gene TRBJ2-6, with unresolved D. Per germline, CDR1 MGHRA and CDR2 YSYEKL. Trimming cost V 0 bases and J 0 bases, with 15 bases left between them. CDR3 length: 19 amino acids. CDR3 coding DNA: TGCGCCAGCAGCCAAGATAGCTTCGGTACATACTCTGGGGCCAACGTCCTGACTTTC. Its protein product is CASSQDSFGTYSGANVLTF.

The chain couples TRBV6-2 or TRBV6-3 to TRBJ2-2, with D perhaps TRBD2 (6 bases). CDR1 MNHEY and CDR2 SVGEGT come from the germline V gene. Trimming removed 4 bases from V and 3 bases from J, with 12 bases in between. The CDR3 runs 15 residues. For the CDR3, the DNA is TGTGCCAGCAGTTTCCGACTAGTGGACACCGGGGAGCTGTTTTTT. Translation: CASSFRLVDTGELFF.

V and J are TRBV5-4 and TRBJ2-7; no reliable D call. V was shortened by 3 bases and J by 3 bases, with 4 bases between the two germline ends. Germline lookup yields CDR1 SGHNT and CDR2 YYREEE (reference sequence). The CDR3 extends over 11 amino acids. The CDR3 coding sequence is TGTGCCAGCAGCTCGGACTACGAGCAGTACGTC. It is translated as CASSSDYEQYV.

This chain uses TRBV7-9 with TRBJ1-4; TRBD1 aligns across 7 bases. V trimming: 5 bases; J trimming: 0 bases; junction bases outside the gene matches: 6. Per germline, CDR1 SEHNR and CDR2 FQNEAQ (reference sequence). The CDR3 covers 16 residues. CDR3 in DNA: TGTGCCAGCAGCGCCGGGACAGCGGCAACTAATGAAAAACTGTTTTTT. This translates into CASSAGTAATNEKLFF. The complete variable domain, with remaining parts taken from reference TRBV7-9 and TRBJ1-4, reads DTGVSQNPRHKITKRGQNVTFRCDPISEHNRLYWYRQTLGQGPEFLTYFQNEAQLEKSRLLSDRFSAERPKGSFSTLEIQRTEQGDSAMYLCASSAGTAATNEKLFFGSGTQLSVL.

The chain carries TRBV4-2 and TRBJ1-3; the D gene is possibly TRBD1 (6 bases). The CDR3 consists of 16 residues. V gave up 4 bases and J gave up 0 bases, with 13 bases separating them. From germline, CDR1 is LGHNA and CDR2 YNFKEQ. DNA for the CDR3: TGTGCCAGCAGCCGGGCCGGACAGTCCTCTGGAAACACCATATATTTT. This gives the protein CASSRAGQSSGNTIYF.

V is TRBV4-1 and J is TRBJ2-7; TRBD2 agrees at 16 bases. V shed 0 bases, J shed 5 bases, and the junction held 4 bases outside the gene matches. Per the germline V gene, CDR1 is MGHRA and CDR2 is YSYEKL. The CDR3 loop spans 17 amino acids. CDR3: CASSQDKGLAGGNEQYV. The CDR3 nucleotides are TGCGCCAGCAGCCAAGATAAGGGACTAGCGGGGGGGAACGAGCAGTACGTC.

The rearrangement links TRBV24-1 to TRBJ2-5; the D call may be TRBD1 or TRBD2 (5 bases each). Trimming shortened V by 7 bases and J by 5 bases, and 19 bases separated the two germline ends. The CDR3 has 15 residues. Per the germline V gene, CDR1 is KGHDR and CDR2 is SFDVKD. The CDR3 spells CATSNPGPKRETQYF. CDR3 sequence (DNA): TGTGCCACCAGCAATCCGGGACCTAAAAGGGAGACCCAGTACTTC.

This chain links TRBV30 with TRBJ2-7, with 10 bases matching TRBD1. Germline trimming cut 1 base from V and 9 bases from J; bases unmatched to any gene: 18. The CDR3 totals 17 residues. The germline CDR1 and CDR2 sequences are GTSNPN and SVGIG (reference sequence). The chain's CDR3 is CAWSEGGTGDTYEVQYV. The CDR3 DNA sequence: TGTGCCTGGAGTGAAGGGGGGACAGGGGACACTTACGAAGTGCAGTACGTC.

The chain recombines TRBV18 with TRBJ1-3; D uncertain. The CDR3 loop spans 15 amino acids. The V gene's germline CDR1 is KGHSH and CDR2 LQKENI. The V end lost 4 bases, the J end lost 1 base, and 11 bases lay between the germline ends. The CDR3 DNA reads TGTGCCAGCTCACAGACAATGACTTCTGGAAACACCATATATTTT. Encoded protein: CASSQTMTSGNTIYF.

This clone was seen a few times. V is TRBV3-1 (or the pseudogene TRBV3-2) and J is TRBJ1-1; tentatively, D is TRBD1 (5 bases). Germline loops: CDR1 LGHDT, CDR2 YNNKEL (reference sequence). Trimming stripped 1 base from V and 4 bases from J, with 13 bases between. This CDR3 spans 15 amino acids. The CDR3 here is CASSQGGAGGTEAFF. CDR3 coding DNA: TGTGCCAGCAGCCAAGGAGGGGCGGGTGGCACTGAAGCTTTCTTT.

The chain couples TRBV6-2 or TRBV6-3 to TRBJ2-5; 14 nucleotides match TRBD2. There are 16 residues in the CDR3. CDR1 MNHEY and CDR2 SVGEGT come from the germline V gene. V lost 6 bases to trimming and J lost 5 bases; unmatched junction nucleotides: 8. In DNA form, the CDR3 reads TGTGCCAGCAGCGAAGGACTAGCGGGGGGTTGGGAGACCCAGTACTTC. Protein product: CASSEGLAGGWETQYF.

V usage is TRBV2 and J usage is TRBJ1-5; tentatively, D is TRBD1 (5 bases). Trimming removed 10 bases at V and 0 bases at J, with 10 bases between. Germline CDR1 is SNHLY and CDR2 is FYNNEI. The CDR3 is made up of 13 amino acids. CDR3 loop: CATRDASNQPQHF. CDR3 nucleotides: TGTGCCACTAGGGACGCTAGCAATCAGCCCCAGCATTTT.

This rearrangement joins TRBV28 to TRBJ1-2, with unresolved D. V gave up 5 bases and J gave up 4 bases, with 17 bases separating them. Germline V gene lookup returns CDR1 MDHEN and CDR2 SYDVKM. The CDR3 contains 15 residues. The CDR3 spells CASSAWASPPYGYTF. CDR3 DNA sequence: TGTGCCAGCAGTGCTTGGGCCTCCCCCCCCTATGGCTACACCTTC.

The chain has TRBV4-3 and TRBJ2-3, with no clear D. V lost 3 bases to trimming and J lost 0 bases, with 13 bases between them. The germline gives CDR1 LGHNA, CDR2 YSLEER. The CDR3 length is 16 residues. CDR3 nucleotides: TGCGCCAGCAGCCAGACGTCTGGCGGAAGCACAGATACGCAGTATTTT. Its protein is CASSQTSGGSTDTQYF.

This chain joins TRBV28 and TRBJ2-3, with D possibly called TRBD1 or TRBD2 (5 bases each). CDR1 MDHEN and CDR2 SYDVKM come from the germline V gene. The CDR3 is 15 residues long. Trimming left V 2 bases short and J 4 bases short, with 13 bases between. CDR3 DNA sequence: TGTGCCAGCAGTTTACGGGGCCACGCGCCAGATACGCAGTATTTT. This codes for CASSLRGHAPDTQYF.

This clone was recorded a few times. The chain recombines TRBV19 with TRBJ1-3, with 7 bases matching TRBD1. The CDR3 spans 14 residues. The germline V gene has CDR1 LNHDA and CDR2 SQIVND (reference sequence). J was trimmed by 0 bases and V by 7 bases; bases with no gene match: 3. The CDR3 region has the DNA TGTGCCAGTATGAGGACAGGCTCTGGAAACACCATATATTTT. Amino acid sequence: CASMRTGSGNTIYF.

The chain recombines TRBV30 with TRBJ2-7, with D unclear. The CDR3 consists of 12 residues. The germline V and J ends were trimmed by 1 base and 3 bases, with 7 bases remaining between them. CDR1 is GTSNPN and CDR2 is SVGIG in the germline V gene (reference sequence). CDR3 nucleotide sequence: TGTGCCTGGAGTGCAGGTAACTACGAGCAGTACGTC. Amino acid sequence: CAWSAGNYEQYV.

The chain is built from TRBV5-1 and TRBJ1-5, with D perhaps TRBD1 (5 bases). This CDR3 contains 14 residues. Germline lookup yields CDR1 SGHRS and CDR2 YFSETQ. Trimming pared 1 base from V and 8 bases from J, leaving 13 bases between. The CDR3 here is CASSLTGQGEPQHF. Written as DNA, the CDR3 is TGCGCCAGCAGCTTGACAGGCCAGGGTGAGCCCCAGCATTTT.

V usage is TRBV19 and J usage is TRBJ2-1; D is undetermined. The CDR3 has 12 residues. Germline CDR1 reads LNHDA; CDR2 reads SQIVND (reference sequence). The V and J ends lost 6 bases and 7 bases respectively, with 10 bases between them. CDR3 sequence: CASRDQPNEQFF. The CDR3 DNA follows: TGTGCCAGTAGAGACCAGCCAAATGAGCAGTTCTTC.

The chain couples TRBV6-5 to TRBJ1-1, with D possibly TRBD1 on 6 matching bases. V was pared by 2 bases and J by 5 bases, with 12 bases between. Germline V lookup: CDR1 MNHEY, CDR2 SVGAGI. The CDR3 has 14 amino acids. The CDR3: CASSYGGRGTEAFF. The CDR3 bases are TGTGCCAGCAGTTACGGTGGGAGGGGGACTGAAGCTTTCTTT.

J is TRBJ1-5 and V is TRBV6-5; D ambiguous. Germline V gives CDR1 MNHEY, CDR2 SVGAGI. Trimming pared 4 bases from V and 1 base from J, leaving 11 bases between. The CDR3 covers 15 residues. The CDR3 protein is CASSSLEGSNQPQHF. The CDR3 nucleotides are TGTGCCAGCAGTTCCCTTGAGGGAAGCAATCAGCCCCAGCATTTT.

The chain has TRBV5-1 and TRBJ2-5; TRBD1 aligns across 7 bases. The CDR3 loop spans 14 amino acids. Trimming took 3 bases from V and 0 from J; bases not matched to a gene: 2. Germline loops: CDR1 SGHRS, CDR2 YFSETQ. The CDR3 DNA sequence: TGCGCCAGCAGCTGGGACAGCAACCAAGAGACCCAGTACTTC. It specifies CASSWDSNQETQYF.